Below, one T cell receptor beta chain is given with its context. Its matching antigen is unknown. Trimming left V 6 bases short and J 0 bases short, with 21 bases between. Germline CDR1 reads SGHDN; CDR2 reads FVKESK. The CDR3 totals 18 residues. The data derive from a study of cytomegalovirus exposure and HLA in healthy donors. Study-wide findings and caveats: Several V segments, TRBV6-2 and TRBV6-3 among them, could not be told apart and were dropped.

The primer mix had 60 Vbeta and 13 Jbeta primers. Original handling: It was a later analysis that counted roughly 80 million unique TCR beta chains, of which approximately 9.9 million were shared. TCRdb keeps only in-frame clones here, not all; method: immunoSEQ multiplex PCR. V and J calls and clone size follow that table, whereas D and trimming were derived from the DNA. Here the sample spans 150,000 to 200,000 clones, more than 65% being singletons. J is TRBJ2-4 and V is TRBV14; maybe TRBD1 (7 bases). This TCR derives from a female donor in good health and CMV-seronegative. Input material: PBMCs. CDR3 DNA: TGTGCCAGCAGTCCAGGGGGGTGGACCGTCATAGCCAAAAACATTCAGTACTTC. The encoded protein is CASSPGGWTVIAKNIQYF.